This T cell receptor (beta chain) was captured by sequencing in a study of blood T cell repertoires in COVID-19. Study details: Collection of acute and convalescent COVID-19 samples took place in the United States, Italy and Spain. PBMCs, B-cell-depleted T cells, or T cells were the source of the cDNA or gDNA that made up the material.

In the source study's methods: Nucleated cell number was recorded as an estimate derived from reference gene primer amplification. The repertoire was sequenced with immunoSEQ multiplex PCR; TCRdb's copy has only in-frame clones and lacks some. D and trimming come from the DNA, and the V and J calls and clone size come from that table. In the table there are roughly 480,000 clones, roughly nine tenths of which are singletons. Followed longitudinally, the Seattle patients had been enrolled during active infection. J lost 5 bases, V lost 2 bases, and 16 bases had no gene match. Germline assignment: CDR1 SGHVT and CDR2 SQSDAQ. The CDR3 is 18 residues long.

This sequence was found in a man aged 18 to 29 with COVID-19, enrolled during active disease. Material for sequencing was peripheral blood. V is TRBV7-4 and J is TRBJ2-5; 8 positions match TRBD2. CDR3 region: CASSLKSGGPCWVETQYF. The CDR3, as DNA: TGTGCCAGCAGCTTAAAAAGCGGGGGCCCCTGCTGGGTGGAGACCCAGTACTTC.